The 23 T cell receptor beta chains given below trace back to one sample, sequenced in a study of cytomegalovirus exposure and HLA in healthy donors. PCR primers comprised 60 Vbeta and 13 Jbeta primers. Assay: immunoSEQ multiplex PCR; the TCRdb copy retains only in-frame clones and omits some. The table records tens of thousands of clones, 45% to 55% of them present only once. Material for sequencing was PBMCs. The receptors derive from a woman aged 40 to 50 in good health and CMV-seropositive.

This clone was picked up a small number of times. The chain couples TRBV6-6 to TRBJ2-5, with 10 bases that match TRBD1. The CDR3 consists of 12 residues. V was clipped by 6 bases and J by 9 bases; unmatched bases: 4. Germline V gene lookup returns CDR1 MNHNY and CDR2 SVGAGI (reference sequence). The CDR3 loop is CASRPGQGAQYF. In DNA form, the CDR3 reads TGTGCCAGCAGGCCTGGACAGGGGGCCCAGTACTTC.

The genes are TRBV9 and TRBJ2-2, with 7 bases lining up with TRBD2. V dropped 0 bases and J dropped 7; count of bases not matched to a gene: 6. The CDR3 spans 15 residues. Looked up from germline, CDR1 is SGDLS and CDR2 is YYNGEE. The CDR3 DNA is TGTGCCAGCAGCGTAGGGGGGGGGAAGAACGGGGAGCTGTTTTTT. It specifies CASSVGGGKNGELFF.

The chain links TRBV5-1 to TRBJ2-1; TRBD2 is a possible D gene (6 bases). Looked up from germline, CDR1 is SGHRS and CDR2 is YFSETQ. V gave up 4 bases and J gave up 4 bases, with 12 bases separating them. The CDR3 length is 14 residues. In DNA, the CDR3 is TGCGCCAGCAGCCCTATAGCGGATTACAATGAGCAGTTCTTC. It is translated as CASSPIADYNEQFF.

This clone was counted a few times. The chain couples TRBV19 to TRBJ1-2, with no clear D. CDR3 length: 15 residues. Germline-derived CDR1 and CDR2 are LNHDA and SQIVND (reference sequence). The V gene lost 1 base and the J gene lost 4 bases, with 13 bases spanning the gap. CDR3 region: CASSIAQRSGYGYTF. In nucleotides, the CDR3 is TGTGCCAGTAGTATAGCACAACGATCTGGCTATGGCTACACCTTC.

This chain links TRBV5-1 with TRBJ1-6; D is ambiguous. V lost 0 bases and J 7 bases, leaving 5 bases between the germline ends. This CDR3 region has 13 residues. Germline V gene lookup returns CDR1 SGHRS and CDR2 YFSETQ. The CDR3 DNA follows: TGCGCCAGCAGCTTGGCGTCCAATTCACCCCTCCACTTT. It is translated as CASSLASNSPLHF.

V is TRBV4-3 and J is TRBJ2-6; possible D gene TRBD1, 6 bases. V was trimmed by 4 bases and J by 2 bases, leaving 9 bases between them. The germline V gene encodes CDR1 LGHNA and CDR2 YSLEER. The CDR3 loop spans 15 amino acids. The CDR3: CASSPGVPGANVLTF. CDR3 nucleotide sequence: TGCGCCAGCAGCCCAGGGGTTCCTGGGGCCAACGTCCTGACTTTC.

The chain links TRBV4-1 to TRBJ2-2; 7 nucleotides align to TRBD2. Germline V CDR1 and CDR2: MGHRA, YSYEKL. V shed 3 bases and J 0 bases; nucleotides not matched to a gene: 7. This CDR3 has 17 residues. This CDR3 is CASSHAGTTANTGELFF. In DNA form, the CDR3 reads TGCGCCAGCAGCCATGCCGGGACTACCGCGAACACCGGGGAGCTGTTTTTT.

This clone was seen a few times. The rearrangement joins TRBV4-1 to TRBJ2-1; 14 bases map to TRBD2. V shed 4 bases, J shed 9 bases, and the junction held 8 bases outside the gene matches. The CDR3 loop spans 16 amino acids. Germline V gene data show CDR1 as MGHRA and CDR2 as YSYEKL. CDR3 nucleotide sequence: TGCGCCAGCAGCCCGCGACTAGCGGGGGGGCCGAGTGAGCAGTTCTTC. Residues: CASSPRLAGGPSEQFF.

V is TRBV11-2 and J is TRBJ1-1; the match to TRBD1 covers 11 bases. This CDR3 has 12 amino acids. J was trimmed by 9 bases and V by 6 bases; bases with no gene match: 3. Germline assignment: CDR1 SGHAT and CDR2 FQNNGV. The CDR3 region has the DNA TGTGCCAGCAGTCAGGACAGGGGGCAAGCTTTCTTT. This sequence encodes CASSQDRGQAFF.

The chain carries TRBV10-3 and TRBJ1-1; 12 bases are a match to TRBD1. Germline CDR1 and CDR2: ENHRY and SYGVKD. This CDR3 is 19 amino acids long. J lost 1 base, V lost 3 bases, and 12 bases had no gene match. The CDR3 region is CAISEPGTGGPTGNTEAFF. For the CDR3, the DNA is TGTGCCATCAGTGAACCCGGGACAGGGGGCCCAACGGGGAACACTGAAGCTTTCTTT.

In its sample, this clone was seen a few times. The chain joins TRBV27 to TRBJ1-5; possible D gene TRBD1, 6 bases. The V end lost 5 bases, the J end lost 2 bases, and 13 bases lay between the germline ends. CDR1 is MNHEY, CDR2 SMNVEV, per germline (reference sequence). The CDR3 totals 15 residues. Written as DNA, the CDR3 is TGTGCCAGCAGTGTGGGGGCCTGGGGCAATCAGCCCCAGCATTTT. Encoded protein: CASSVGAWGNQPQHF.

This chain uses TRBV5-4 with TRBJ2-3; a possible D gene is TRBD1 (5 bases). Germline lookup yields CDR1 SGHNT and CDR2 YYREEE (reference sequence). The CDR3 has 16 amino acids. V lost 0 bases and J 0 bases, leaving 11 bases between the germline ends. The CDR3 coding sequence is TGTGCCAGCAGCTTGGCTGGGGCTAGTAGCACAGATACGCAGTATTTT. This codes for CASSLAGASSTDTQYF.

V and J are TRBV5-1 and TRBJ2-7; 8 nucleotides match TRBD2. The CDR3 sequence is 13 residues long. Germline CDR1 SGHRS, CDR2 YFSETQ. Trimming at V came to 4 bases and at J to 7 bases, leaving 7 bases not matched to a gene. The CDR3 DNA reads TGCGCCAGCAGCCCGTCGGGGGGGAGAGAGCAGTACTTC. Its translation: CASSPSGGREQYF.

The rearrangement uses TRBV9 and TRBJ2-3; 10 bases match TRBD1. The V gene's germline CDR1 is SGDLS and CDR2 YYNGEE. The CDR3 is 19 residues long. V was clipped by 3 bases and J by 2 bases; unmatched bases: 15. The CDR3, as DNA: TGTGCCAGCAGCGCCAACCCGGCACCGGGACAGGGGAACACAGATACGCAGTATTTT. Translated: CASSANPAPGQGNTDTQYF.

The chain is built from TRBV5-4 and TRBJ1-1; a possible D gene is TRBD1 (6 bases). Germline V lookup: CDR1 SGHNT, CDR2 YYREEE (reference sequence). The CDR3 spans 16 residues. V shed 0 bases and J shed 0 bases, with 12 bases lying between them. The CDR3 DNA follows: TGTGCCAGCAGCTTGGTAGGCAGGGGTATGAACACTGAAGCTTTCTTT. Translation: CASSLVGRGMNTEAFF.

This clone appeared a few times. The chain joins TRBV7-2 to TRBJ2-1; possible D gene TRBD1, 6 bases. This CDR3 spans 13 amino acids. Germline CDR1 and CDR2: SGHTA and FQGNSA. Between the trimmed V and J ends, which lost 5 bases and 4 bases, there was a span of 9 bases. CDR3 sequence: CASSQGSYNEQFF. The CDR3 DNA is TGTGCCAGCAGCCAGGGGTCGTACAATGAGCAGTTCTTC.

V and J are TRBV7-8 and TRBJ1-3; tentatively, D is TRBD1 (5 bases). CDR3 length equals 13 residues. CDR1 and CDR2 from the germline V gene are SGHVS and FQNEAQ. V lost 5 bases, J lost 4 bases, and 9 bases lay in between. CDR3 region: CASSTGLGNTIYF. The CDR3 DNA reads as TGTGCCAGCAGCACGGGACTGGGAAACACCATATATTTT. The whole variable domain, filled in from reference TRBV7-8 and TRBJ1-3, reads GAGVSQSPRYKVAKRGQDVALRCDPISGHVSLFWYQQALGQGPEFLTYFQNEAQLDKSGLPSDRFFAERPEGSVSTLKIQRTQQEDSAVYLCASSTGLGNTIYFGEGSWLTVV.

This clone came up a few times. The chain carries TRBV6-1 and TRBJ2-7, with TRBD2 as a possible D gene (5 bases). The CDR3 extends over 13 amino acids. V was clipped by 2 bases and J by 6 bases, with 11 bases between them. Looked up from germline, CDR1 is MNHNS and CDR2 is SASEGT. In DNA form, the CDR3 reads TGTGCCAGCAGTGAACTGAGGGATCTCGAGCAGTACTTC. Translating it yields CASSELRDLEQYF.

The rearrangement links TRBV7-2 to TRBJ1-1; no clear D gene. Germline V gives CDR1 SGHTA, CDR2 FQGNSA. With 1 base removed from V and 0 bases from J, the gap between germline ends came to 9 bases. The CDR3 runs 15 residues. As DNA, the CDR3 is TGTGCCAGCAGCTTAGTGAGGGTCATGAACACTGAAGCTTTCTTT. Residues: CASSLVRVMNTEAFF.

This clone was observed a handful of times. The V gene is TRBV6-6, the J gene TRBJ1-2; tentative D call: TRBD1 (5 bases). The CDR3 has 14 amino acids. Trimming pared 3 bases from V and 4 bases from J, leaving 12 bases between. CDR1 and CDR2 from the germline V gene are MNHNY and SVGAGI (reference sequence). The CDR3 reads CASSYNPQGYGYTF. CDR3 DNA: TGTGCCAGCAGTTATAACCCCCAGGGCTATGGCTACACCTTC.

A few counts support this clone. J is TRBJ1-1 and V is TRBV18; D is perhaps TRBD1 (5 bases). The CDR3 contains 13 residues. The V end was cut by 4 bases, the J end by 1 base, with 7 bases between. Germline CDR1 reads KGHSH; CDR2 reads LQKENI. The CDR3 DNA sequence: TGTGCCAGCTCACTACAGGCGAACACTGAAGCTTTCTTT. Translation gives CASSLQANTEAFF.

The count of this clone is one. The chain combines TRBV14 with TRBJ2-2, with TRBD1 identical over 9 bases. Germline CDR1 SGHDN, CDR2 FVKESK. This CDR3 has 14 residues. V lost 6 bases to trimming and J lost 3 bases; unmatched junction nucleotides: 2. This CDR3 is CASSRTGDTGELFF. DNA for the CDR3: TGTGCCAGCAGTAGGACAGGGGACACCGGGGAGCTGTTTTTT.

On this clone itself: Other nucleotide sequences from this sample produce the same CDR3. The chain employs TRBV2 and TRBJ1-6; 8 bases agree with TRBD1. CDR1 and CDR2 (germline): SNHLY, FYNNEI. The CDR3 contains 14 residues. V gave up 7 bases and J gave up 6 bases; unmatched junction bases: 5. The CDR3 loop is CASKGQGGNSPLHF. DNA for the CDR3: TGTGCCAGCAAAGGACAGGGAGGTAATTCACCCCTCCACTTT.